This passage covers 8 T cell receptor beta chains from one sample sequenced in a study of cytomegalovirus exposure and HLA in healthy donors. The PCR had 60 Vbeta and 13 Jbeta primers. Produced via immunoSEQ multiplex PCR; TCRdb's table is partial and in-frame only. The sample has 150,000 to 200,000 clones, over 70% seen once; the top ten hold roughly 7.3%. Sequenced: PBMCs. The receptors come from a male donor in good health and CMV-seropositive.

The CDR3 reads CASSLETQYF. DNA for the CDR3: TGTGCCAGCTCACTGGAGACCCAGTACTTC. This chain links TRBV6-5 with TRBJ2-5; D call uncertain. Germline CDR1 and CDR2: MNHEY and SVGAGI. The length of the CDR3 is 10 residues. The germline V and J ends were trimmed by 8 bases and 5 bases, with 6 bases remaining between them.

The chain recombines TRBV4-1 with TRBJ1-1; possible D gene TRBD1, 5 bases. Deletions cut 6 bases from V and 5 bases from J, with 16 bases between. The CDR3 contains 14 residues. In germline, CDR1 is MGHRA, CDR2 YSYEKL. Written as DNA, the CDR3 is TGCGCCAGCAGGGGGGGAGGTTCGAAAACTGAAGCTTTCTTT. It encodes CASRGGGSKTEAFF.

The V and J genes are TRBV10-3 and TRBJ1-1; 8 bases are a match to TRBD1. CDR3 length: 14 residues. Trimming at V came to 6 bases and at J to 0 bases, leaving 3 bases not matched to a gene. CDR1 and CDR2 (germline): ENHRY, SYGVKD. The CDR3 protein is CAISPTGVNTEAFF. As DNA, the CDR3 is TGTGCCATCAGCCCGACAGGGGTGAACACTGAAGCTTTCTTT.

This clone was observed a single time. The chain links TRBV5-1 to TRBJ1-2, with a possible D match to TRBD1 (5 bases). V was clipped by 4 bases and J by 8 bases, with 18 bases between them. Germline CDR1 SGHRS, CDR2 YFSETQ. The CDR3 has 14 residues. The CDR3 DNA is TGCGCCAGCAGCCTCTTACAGGAAGCGGGCGGCTACACCTTC. Translating gives CASSLLQEAGGYTF.

The rearrangement links TRBV14 to TRBJ1-6; 8 bases match TRBD1. Losses at the gene ends were 4 bases for V and 10 bases for J; bases not matched to a gene: 9. CDR3 length equals 15 residues. Germline CDR1 is SGHDN and CDR2 is FVKESK. For the CDR3, the DNA is TGTGCCAGCAGCCCGAGCGGACAGGGCGGATCACCCCTCCACTTT. This translates into CASSPSGQGGSPLHF.

V usage is TRBV2 and J usage is TRBJ2-3; D possibly corresponds to TRBD2 (6 bases). V gave up 4 bases and J gave up 0 bases, with 14 bases separating them. Germline V lookup: CDR1 SNHLY, CDR2 FYNNEI. The CDR3 runs 16 residues. The CDR3 bases are TGTGCCAGCAGTGGGACGGGGACTTGGAGCACAGATACGCAGTATTTT. This sequence encodes CASSGTGTWSTDTQYF.

This rearrangement joins TRBV28 to TRBJ1-2; 10 positions agree with TRBD1. The CDR3 runs to 15 residues. V was clipped by 4 bases and J by 4 bases; unmatched bases: 6. The germline V gene has CDR1 MDHEN and CDR2 SYDVKM. The CDR3 here is CASSSTGGLVYGYTF. Here the CDR3 DNA reads TGTGCCAGCAGTTCGACAGGGGGCCTTGTCTATGGCTACACCTTC.

V is TRBV18 and J is TRBJ2-5; D ambiguous. V lost 0 bases to trimming and J lost 4 bases, with 6 bases between them. Germline CDR1 is KGHSH and CDR2 is LQKENI. This CDR3 has 13 amino acids. CDR3 protein: CASSPPLRETQYF. The CDR3 nucleotides are TGTGCCAGCTCACCACCACTTAGAGAGACCCAGTACTTC.